This T cell receptor beta chain was identified during a study of CD8 T cells in ankylosing spondylitis. Findings and limits, study-wide: According to the report, clones linked to the disease were significantly enriched in matched synovial fluid samples taken from ankylosing spondylitis patients. Roughly 8 highly homologous variants made up a TCR beta motif, and this motif appeared characteristic of ankylosing spondylitis blood. Some motif variants had been reported before (in reactive arthritis synovial fluid and blood).

Making the TCR beta libraries involved quantitative 5'-RACE with molecular barcodes. TCRdb fed the 5' RACE reads into MiXCR, producing one record per CDR3 protein. Here the sample spans about 150,000 distinct CDR3 sequences, 6% to 8.5% being singletons. Trimming at V came to 4 bases and at J to 5 bases, leaving 7 bases not matched to a gene. The CDR3 length is 15 residues. This clonotype showed up many times. Its specificity is unknown. Material for sequencing was blood, either unsorted or a sorted T cell fraction (not recorded which). V usage is TRBV12-3 or TRBV12-4 and J usage is TRBJ2-3, with 9 bases aligning to TRBD2. This receptor was obtained from a female donor with ankylosing spondylitis or in good health (not recorded which). The CDR3 coding sequence is TGTGCCAGCAGTTGGACTAGCGATGGGGGAGATACGCAGTATTTT. This sequence encodes CASSWTSDGGDTQYF.